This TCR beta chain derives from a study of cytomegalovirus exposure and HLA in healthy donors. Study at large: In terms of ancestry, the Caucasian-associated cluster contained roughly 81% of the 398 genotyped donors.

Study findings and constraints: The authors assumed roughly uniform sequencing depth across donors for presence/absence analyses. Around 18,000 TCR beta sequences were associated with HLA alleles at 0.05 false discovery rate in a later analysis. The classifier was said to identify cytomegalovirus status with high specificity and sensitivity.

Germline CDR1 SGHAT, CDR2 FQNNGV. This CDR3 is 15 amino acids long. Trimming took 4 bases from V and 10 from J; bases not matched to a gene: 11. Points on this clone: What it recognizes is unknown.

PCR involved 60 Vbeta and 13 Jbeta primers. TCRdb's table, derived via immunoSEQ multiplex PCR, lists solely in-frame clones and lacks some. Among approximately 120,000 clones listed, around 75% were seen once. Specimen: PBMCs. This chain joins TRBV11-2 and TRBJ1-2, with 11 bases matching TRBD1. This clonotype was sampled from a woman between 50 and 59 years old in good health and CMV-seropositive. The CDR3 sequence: CASSSPGTGGWVYTF. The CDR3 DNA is TGTGCCAGCAGCTCCCCCGGGACAGGGGGTTGGGTCTACACCTTC.